A single sample gave rise to the 7 T cell receptor beta chains below, sequenced in a study of T cells in lung cancer brain metastases. Profiling relied on immunoSEQ multiplex PCR, and the TCRdb table lists in-frame clones only, not all of them. The table records about 5,000 clones, around 85% of them present only once. Sequenced: tumor tissue from the primary lung tumor. The receptors come from a man between 70 and 80 years old with non-small cell lung cancer.

V gene TRBV5-1 combines with J gene TRBJ2-7; TRBD1 might be the D (6 bases). V gave up 4 bases and J gave up 2 bases, with 7 bases separating them. The CDR3 runs to 12 residues. CDR1 SGHRS and CDR2 YFSETQ come from the germline V gene. This CDR3 reads CASSNRAYEQYF. Written as DNA, the CDR3 is TGCGCCAGCAGCAACAGGGCCTACGAGCAGTACTTC. Variable domain in full (rest from reference TRBV5-1 and TRBJ2-7): KAGVTQTPRYLIKTRGQQVTLSCSPISGHRSVSWYQQTPGQGLQFLFEYFSETQRNKGNFPGRFSGRQFSNSRSEMNVSTLELGDSALYLCASSNRAYEQYFGPGTRLTVT.

The rearrangement links TRBV6-5 to TRBJ2-1; D is uncertain. Germline values: CDR1 MNHEY, CDR2 SVGAGI. Trimming took off 5 bases at V and 10 bases at J, with 12 bases between the two ends. The CDR3 sequence is 12 residues long. The DNA for the CDR3 is TGTGCCAGCAGTCCCGATATTGTAGAGCAGTTCTTC. It specifies CASSPDIVEQFF.

The rearrangement links TRBV18 to TRBJ2-7, with D possibly matching TRBD1 (6 bases). Germline CDR1 KGHSH, CDR2 LQKENI. Trimming stripped 6 bases from V and 3 bases from J, with 15 bases between. The CDR3 is made up of 14 amino acids. In nucleotides, the CDR3 is TGTGCCAGCTCCCAGGGGATAGGGGTCTACGAGCAGTACTTC. It translates to CASSQGIGVYEQYF.

The CDR3 DNA follows: TGCGCCAGCAGCTACCTAGCGGGAGACGAGGTGGGCAATGAGCAGTTCTTC. This translates into CASSYLAGDEVGNEQFF. V and J are TRBV5-1 and TRBJ2-1, with TRBD2 matching 10 bases. This CDR3 spans 17 amino acids. J gave up 6 bases and V 3 bases, and 12 bases lay outside the gene matches. Germline CDR1 is SGHRS and CDR2 is YFSETQ. The full variable domain, its missing parts supplied by reference TRBV5-1 and TRBJ2-1, is KAGVTQTPRYLIKTRGQQVTLSCSPISGHRSVSWYQQTPGQGLQFLFEYFSETQRNKGNFPGRFSGRQFSNSRSEMNVSTLELGDSALYLCASSYLAGDEVGNEQFFGPGTRLTVL.

This clone was recorded once. The chain couples TRBV19 to TRBJ2-2; 9 nucleotides match TRBD2. V shed 3 bases, J shed 6 bases, and the junction held 11 bases outside the gene matches. The germline CDR1 and CDR2 sequences are LNHDA and SQIVND (reference sequence). The CDR3 is 17 amino acids. The CDR3 DNA reads as TGTGCCAGTAGTATTGTAGCGGGGGAGGCGGACGCCGGGGAGCTGTTTTTT. Its translation is CASSIVAGEADAGELFF.

This chain links TRBV5-5 with TRBJ2-7, with TRBD1 identical over 8 bases. The ends lost 1 base at V and 0 bases at J; junction bases unmatched: 3. The CDR3 loop spans 15 amino acids. Germline values: CDR1 SGHKS, CDR2 YYEKEE (reference sequence). Written as DNA, the CDR3 is TGTGCCAGCAGCTTGAGGGACAGGTTCTCCTACGAGCAGTACTTC. Its protein product is CASSLRDRFSYEQYF.

The chain recombines TRBV6-5 with TRBJ2-1; D uncertain. CDR1 and CDR2 (germline): MNHEY, SVGAGI. CDR3 size: 14 residues. V shed 2 bases and J shed 1 base, with 6 bases lying between them. CDR3 in amino acids: CASSYRASYNEQFF. The CDR3 coding sequence is TGTGCCAGCAGTTACAGGGCGTCCTACAATGAGCAGTTCTTC.